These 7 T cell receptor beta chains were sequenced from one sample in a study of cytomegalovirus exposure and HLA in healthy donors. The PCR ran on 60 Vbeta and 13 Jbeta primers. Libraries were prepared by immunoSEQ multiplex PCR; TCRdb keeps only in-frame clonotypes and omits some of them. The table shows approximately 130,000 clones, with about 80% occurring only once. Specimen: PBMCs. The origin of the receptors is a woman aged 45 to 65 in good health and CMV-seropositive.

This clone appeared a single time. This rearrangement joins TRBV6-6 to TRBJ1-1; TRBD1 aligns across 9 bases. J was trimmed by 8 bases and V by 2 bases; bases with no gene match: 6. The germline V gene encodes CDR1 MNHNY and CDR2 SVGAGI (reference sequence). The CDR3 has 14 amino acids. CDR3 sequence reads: CASSYTTGGVEAFF. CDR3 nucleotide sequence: TGTGCCAGCAGTTACACTACAGGGGGCGTGGAAGCTTTCTTT.

CDR3 DNA: TGTGCCAGTAGTACCCTCGAGACAACCACCAGTGAAAAACTGTTTTTT. Its translation: CASSTLETTTSEKLFF. The rearrangement joins TRBV19 to TRBJ1-4; D uncertain. Looked up from germline, CDR1 is LNHDA and CDR2 is SQIVND (reference sequence). V lost 4 bases and J lost 7, with 19 bases in between. The CDR3 covers 16 residues.

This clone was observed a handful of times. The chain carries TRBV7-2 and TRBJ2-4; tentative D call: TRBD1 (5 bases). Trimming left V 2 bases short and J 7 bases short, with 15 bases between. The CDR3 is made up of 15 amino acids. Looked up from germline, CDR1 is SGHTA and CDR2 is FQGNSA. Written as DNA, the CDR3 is TGTGCCAGCAGCTTAAGCATAGGGCCAGGGAACATTCAGTACTTC. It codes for CASSLSIGPGNIQYF.

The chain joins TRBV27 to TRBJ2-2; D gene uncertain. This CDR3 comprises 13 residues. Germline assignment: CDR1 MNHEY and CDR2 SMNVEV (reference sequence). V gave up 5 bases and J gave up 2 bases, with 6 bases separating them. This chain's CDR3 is CASSPSNTGELFF. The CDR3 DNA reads TGTGCCAGCAGTCCTAGTAACACCGGGGAGCTGTTTTTT.

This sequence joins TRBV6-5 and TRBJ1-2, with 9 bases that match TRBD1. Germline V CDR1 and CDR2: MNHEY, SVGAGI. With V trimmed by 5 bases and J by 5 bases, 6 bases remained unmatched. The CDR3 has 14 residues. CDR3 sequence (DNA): TGTGCCAGCAGTGAGAACAGGGGGCCATATGGCTACACCTTC. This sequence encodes CASSENRGPYGYTF.

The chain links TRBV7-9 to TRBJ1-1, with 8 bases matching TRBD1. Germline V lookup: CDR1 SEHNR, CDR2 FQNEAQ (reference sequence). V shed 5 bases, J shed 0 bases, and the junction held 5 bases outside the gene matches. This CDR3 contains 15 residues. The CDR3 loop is CASSKTRGLNTEAFF. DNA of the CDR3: TGTGCCAGCAGCAAAACCAGGGGGCTGAACACTGAAGCTTTCTTT.

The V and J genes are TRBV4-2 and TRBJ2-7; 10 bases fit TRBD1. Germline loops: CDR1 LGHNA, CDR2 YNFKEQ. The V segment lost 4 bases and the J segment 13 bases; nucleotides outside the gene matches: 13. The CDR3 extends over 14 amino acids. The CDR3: CASSLDRGTGSRYF. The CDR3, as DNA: TGTGCCAGCAGCCTGGACAGGGGGACGGGTAGCCGATACTTC.